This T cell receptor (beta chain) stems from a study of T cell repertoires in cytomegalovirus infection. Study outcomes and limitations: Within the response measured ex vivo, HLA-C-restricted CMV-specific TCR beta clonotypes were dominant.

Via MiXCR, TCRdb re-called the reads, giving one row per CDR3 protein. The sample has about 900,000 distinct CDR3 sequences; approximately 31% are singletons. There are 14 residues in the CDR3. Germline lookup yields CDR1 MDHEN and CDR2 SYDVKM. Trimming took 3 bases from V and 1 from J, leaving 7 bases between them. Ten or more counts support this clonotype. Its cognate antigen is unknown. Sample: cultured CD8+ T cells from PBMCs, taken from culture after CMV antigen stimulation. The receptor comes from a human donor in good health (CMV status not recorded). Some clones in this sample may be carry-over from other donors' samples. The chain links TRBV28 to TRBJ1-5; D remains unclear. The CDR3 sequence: CASSFGRSNQPQHF. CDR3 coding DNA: TGTGCCAGCAGTTTCGGGAGGAGCAATCAGCCCCAGCATTTT.